These 18 T cell receptor beta chains were all obtained from the same sample, sequenced in a study of shared clonotypes between healthy human individuals (TCRdb year 2020). The library was obtained by the immunoSEQ multiplex PCR assay. TCRdb re-hosts the immuneACCESS table, in-frame sequences only. Its copies lack some clones; in the studies checked, an unresolved V gene accounts for under half of them, and the cause for the rest is not known. For this sample there are a few million clones; just over 90% appear just once. 0.11% to 0.15% of the sample lies in the top ten. Specimen: naive CD4+ T cells sorted from blood. The cell subset or site label corresponds to: CD45RA+ positively selected. The receptors here all came from a man between 18 and 35 years old in good health.

For this clone: Other DNA sequences in the same sample also yield this CDR3. This chain joins TRBV5-1 and TRBJ2-7; D gene uncertain. V dropped 0 bases and J dropped 3 bases, with 7 bases sitting between them. The CDR3 contains 13 residues. Germline CDR1 is SGHRS and CDR2 is YFSETQ. CDR3 amino acids: CASSLGPIYEQYF. In nucleotides, the CDR3 is TGCGCCAGCAGCTTGGGACCTATCTACGAGCAGTACTTC.

V usage is TRBV4-3 and J usage is TRBJ2-1, with 10 bases matching TRBD2. V lost 0 bases to trimming and J lost 10 bases; unmatched junction nucleotides: 18. Germline assignment: CDR1 LGHNA and CDR2 YSLEER. CDR3 length: 19 residues. CDR3 coding DNA: TGCGCCAGCAGCCAAGAATCGGTAGCGGGAGGCTCCTTGAGGGGGGAGCAGTTCTTC. Amino acid sequence: CASSQESVAGGSLRGEQFF.

The J gene is TRBJ2-7, the V gene TRBV19; 7 bases align to TRBD1. Germline trimming cut 1 base from V and 2 bases from J; bases unmatched to any gene: 2. CDR1 is LNHDA, CDR2 SQIVND, per germline (reference sequence). CDR3 size: 14 residues. The CDR3 reads CASSIGTGAYEQYF. CDR3 in DNA: TGTGCCAGTAGTATAGGAACAGGGGCCTACGAGCAGTACTTC.

The V call is TRBV7-2, the J call TRBJ1-1, with TRBD1 matching 8 bases. The CDR3 extends over 15 amino acids. Germline V lookup: CDR1 SGHTA, CDR2 FQGNSA. V trimming: 3 bases; J trimming: 5 bases; junction bases outside the gene matches: 8. The CDR3 loop is CASSFSGGGRTEAFF. In nucleotides, the CDR3 is TGTGCCAGCAGCTTCTCAGGGGGCGGGAGGACTGAAGCTTTCTTT.

This chain links TRBV11-2 with TRBJ1-1; 10 positions agree with TRBD1. This CDR3 is 15 amino acids long. The V gene's germline CDR1 is SGHAT and CDR2 FQNNGV. Germline trimming cut 6 bases from V and 1 base from J; bases unmatched to any gene: 5. Written as DNA, the CDR3 is TGTGCCAGCAGGACGACAGGGGGCAAGAACACTGAAGCTTTCTTT. Residues: CASRTTGGKNTEAFF.

This rearrangement joins TRBV7-2 to TRBJ2-2; perhaps D is TRBD1 or TRBD2 (5 bases each). This CDR3 has 15 amino acids. Trimming took off 7 bases at V and 6 bases at J, with 18 bases between the two ends. The germline V gene encodes CDR1 SGHTA and CDR2 FQGNSA. In nucleotides, the CDR3 is TGTGCCAGCAAAGGGACCGTACATACCTCCGGGGAGCTGTTTTTT. Translated: CASKGTVHTSGELFF.

This chain links TRBV11-2 with TRBJ1-6; perhaps TRBD1 as D (5 bases). This CDR3 contains 15 residues. CDR1 is SGHAT, CDR2 FQNNGV, per germline. Trimming cost V 5 bases and J 5 bases, with 13 bases left between them. The CDR3 sequence: CASSVEGTHNSPLHF. The CDR3 DNA reads as TGTGCCAGCAGCGTCGAGGGGACTCATAATTCACCCCTCCACTTT.

This clone was found once. The J gene is TRBJ2-5, the V gene TRBV12-5, with D unresolved. The CDR3 is 11 residues long. The germline V and J ends were trimmed by 8 bases and 4 bases, with 8 bases remaining between them. Germline V gene lookup returns CDR1 LGHNT and CDR2 FRNRAP. CDR3 in DNA: TGTGCTAGTAGAAAGGGAGAGACCCAGTACTTC. This translates into CASRKGETQYF.

The chain employs TRBV30 and TRBJ1-4, with D possibly TRBD1 on 6 matching bases. This CDR3 is 18 amino acids long. CDR1 is GTSNPN, CDR2 SVGIG, per germline (reference sequence). V was clipped by 1 base and J by 6 bases, with 24 bases between them. The CDR3 nucleotides are TGTGCCTGGAGTGCCGGACTGGACAGCATAGTGCGTTATGAAAAACTGTTTTTT. Translating it yields CAWSAGLDSIVRYEKLFF. Drawing the rest from reference TRBV30 and TRBJ1-4, the complete variable domain is SQTIHQWPATLVQPVGSPLSLECTVEGTSNPNLYWYRQAAGRGLQLLFYSVGIGQISSEVPQNLSASRPQDRQFILSSKKLLLSDSGFYLCAWSAGLDSIVRYEKLFFGSGTQLSVL.

About this clone: The same CDR3 is also encoded by other DNA sequences in this sample. The rearrangement links TRBV6-5 to TRBJ2-7; D is perhaps TRBD2 (5 bases). The germline gives CDR1 MNHEY, CDR2 SVGAGI. V was pared by 0 bases and J by 3 bases, with 9 bases between. There are 14 residues in the CDR3. The chain's CDR3 is CASSYSGVSYEQYF. The CDR3 nucleotides are TGTGCCAGCAGTTACTCGGGAGTAAGCTACGAGCAGTACTTC.

The V and J genes are TRBV5-1 and TRBJ2-7, with D tentatively TRBD2 (5 bases). The CDR3 is made up of 14 amino acids. Per germline, CDR1 SGHRS and CDR2 YFSETQ. The V gene lost 4 bases and the J gene lost 5 bases, with 16 bases spanning the gap. The CDR3 nucleotides are TGCGCCAGCAGCCCTACGGGGTTCTTAAACGAGCAGTACTTC. This encodes CASSPTGFLNEQYF.

The chain is built from TRBV7-8 and TRBJ2-7; TRBD1 aligns across 8 bases. The germline V gene encodes CDR1 SGHVS and CDR2 FQNEAQ. V lost 4 bases and J lost 1; bases outside the gene matches: 6. The CDR3 is 15 residues long. Here the CDR3 reads CASSSRGPRSYEQYF. The CDR3 nucleotides are TGTGCCAGCAGCTCCAGGGGGCCACGATCCTACGAGCAGTACTTC.

V gene TRBV6-5 combines with J gene TRBJ2-1; 14 bases are shared with TRBD2. Unmatched junction bases numbered 8, after V lost 4 bases and J lost 9 bases. CDR3 size: 16 residues. Germline-derived CDR1 and CDR2 are MNHEY and SVGAGI. The CDR3 is CASSSMTSGRVAEQFF. The CDR3 coding sequence is TGTGCCAGCAGTTCCATGACTAGCGGGAGGGTTGCTGAGCAGTTCTTC.

For the CDR3, the DNA is TGTGCCATCTTGACAGGGGGCCAGACCGGGGAGCTGTTTTTT. It yields the protein CAILTGGQTGELFF. The V call is TRBV10-3, the J call TRBJ2-2, with 10 bases identical to TRBD1. This CDR3 is 14 amino acids long. The germline V gene has CDR1 ENHRY and CDR2 SYGVKD. V lost 8 bases, J lost 5 bases, and 5 bases stayed unmatched.

V and J are TRBV11-2 and TRBJ2-1; 7 bases agree with TRBD1. The CDR3 spans 16 residues. Germline V gene lookup returns CDR1 SGHAT and CDR2 FQNNGV. V trimming: 1 base; J trimming: 2 bases; junction bases outside the gene matches: 5. CDR3: CASSLAGTVPYNEQFF. CDR3 sequence (DNA): TGTGCCAGCAGCTTAGCCGGGACAGTCCCCTACAATGAGCAGTTCTTC. Full variable domain (missing parts from reference TRBV11-2 and TRBJ2-1): EAGVAQSPRYKIIEKRQSVAFWCNPISGHATLYWYQQILGQGPKLLIQFQNNGVVDDSQLPKDRFSAERLKGVDSTLKIQPAKLEDSAVYLCASSLAGTVPYNEQFFGPGTRLTVL.

This clone was detected only once. This sequence joins TRBV28 and TRBJ1-2, with D tentatively TRBD1 (6 bases). Deletions cut 7 bases from V and 5 bases from J, with 11 bases between. The CDR3 extends over 12 amino acids. CDR1 and CDR2 from the germline V gene are MDHEN and SYDVKM. CDR3 amino acids: CASIGTLYGYTF. CDR3 coding DNA: TGTGCCAGCATTGGGACACTGTATGGCTACACCTTC.

J is TRBJ2-3 and V is TRBV18; D is ambiguous. Trimming removed 5 bases from V and 2 bases from J, with 8 bases in between. CDR1 KGHSH and CDR2 LQKENI come from the germline V gene. The CDR3 runs 13 residues. The CDR3 bases are TGTGCCAGCTCAAACACCTACACAGATACGCAGTATTTT. Its protein product is CASSNTYTDTQYF. Full variable domain (remainder filled in from reference TRBV18 and TRBJ2-3): NAGVMQNPRHLVRRRGQEARLRCSPMKGHSHVYWYRQLPEEGLKFMVYLQKENIIDESGMPKERFSAEFPKEGPSILRIQQVVRGDSAAYFCASSNTYTDTQYFGPGTRLTVL.

The J gene is TRBJ2-2, the V gene TRBV5-4, with TRBD1 as a possible D gene (5 bases). The germline V gene has CDR1 SGHNT and CDR2 YYREEE (reference sequence). V gave up 0 bases and J gave up 4 bases, with 16 bases separating them. The CDR3 sequence is 17 residues long. The CDR3 loop reads CASSLAATAYGTGELFF. The CDR3 nucleotides are TGTGCCAGCAGCTTGGCCGCGACAGCTTACGGCACCGGGGAGCTGTTTTTT.